This T cell receptor (beta chain) was recovered during a study of T cells in localized non-small cell lung cancer. TCRdb keeps only in-frame clones here, not all; method: immunoSEQ multiplex PCR. Here the sample spans 2,000 to 3,000 clones, approximately 36% being singletons. The V and J ends lost 2 bases and 8 bases respectively, with 16 bases between them. Germline V CDR1 and CDR2: MNHGY, SAAAGT. The CDR3 is 15 residues long. This receptor was taken from a male donor aged 60 or over with stage II squamous cell lung carcinoma. V is TRBV6-8 and J is TRBJ1-3, with D possibly being TRBD1 (5 bases). The sample in question was lung tumor tissue, obtained before any cancer treatment. The CDR3 bases are TGTGCCAGCAGTTACGGTCAGGGAGGGATAGACACCATATATTTT. Translated: CASSYGQGGIDTIYF.